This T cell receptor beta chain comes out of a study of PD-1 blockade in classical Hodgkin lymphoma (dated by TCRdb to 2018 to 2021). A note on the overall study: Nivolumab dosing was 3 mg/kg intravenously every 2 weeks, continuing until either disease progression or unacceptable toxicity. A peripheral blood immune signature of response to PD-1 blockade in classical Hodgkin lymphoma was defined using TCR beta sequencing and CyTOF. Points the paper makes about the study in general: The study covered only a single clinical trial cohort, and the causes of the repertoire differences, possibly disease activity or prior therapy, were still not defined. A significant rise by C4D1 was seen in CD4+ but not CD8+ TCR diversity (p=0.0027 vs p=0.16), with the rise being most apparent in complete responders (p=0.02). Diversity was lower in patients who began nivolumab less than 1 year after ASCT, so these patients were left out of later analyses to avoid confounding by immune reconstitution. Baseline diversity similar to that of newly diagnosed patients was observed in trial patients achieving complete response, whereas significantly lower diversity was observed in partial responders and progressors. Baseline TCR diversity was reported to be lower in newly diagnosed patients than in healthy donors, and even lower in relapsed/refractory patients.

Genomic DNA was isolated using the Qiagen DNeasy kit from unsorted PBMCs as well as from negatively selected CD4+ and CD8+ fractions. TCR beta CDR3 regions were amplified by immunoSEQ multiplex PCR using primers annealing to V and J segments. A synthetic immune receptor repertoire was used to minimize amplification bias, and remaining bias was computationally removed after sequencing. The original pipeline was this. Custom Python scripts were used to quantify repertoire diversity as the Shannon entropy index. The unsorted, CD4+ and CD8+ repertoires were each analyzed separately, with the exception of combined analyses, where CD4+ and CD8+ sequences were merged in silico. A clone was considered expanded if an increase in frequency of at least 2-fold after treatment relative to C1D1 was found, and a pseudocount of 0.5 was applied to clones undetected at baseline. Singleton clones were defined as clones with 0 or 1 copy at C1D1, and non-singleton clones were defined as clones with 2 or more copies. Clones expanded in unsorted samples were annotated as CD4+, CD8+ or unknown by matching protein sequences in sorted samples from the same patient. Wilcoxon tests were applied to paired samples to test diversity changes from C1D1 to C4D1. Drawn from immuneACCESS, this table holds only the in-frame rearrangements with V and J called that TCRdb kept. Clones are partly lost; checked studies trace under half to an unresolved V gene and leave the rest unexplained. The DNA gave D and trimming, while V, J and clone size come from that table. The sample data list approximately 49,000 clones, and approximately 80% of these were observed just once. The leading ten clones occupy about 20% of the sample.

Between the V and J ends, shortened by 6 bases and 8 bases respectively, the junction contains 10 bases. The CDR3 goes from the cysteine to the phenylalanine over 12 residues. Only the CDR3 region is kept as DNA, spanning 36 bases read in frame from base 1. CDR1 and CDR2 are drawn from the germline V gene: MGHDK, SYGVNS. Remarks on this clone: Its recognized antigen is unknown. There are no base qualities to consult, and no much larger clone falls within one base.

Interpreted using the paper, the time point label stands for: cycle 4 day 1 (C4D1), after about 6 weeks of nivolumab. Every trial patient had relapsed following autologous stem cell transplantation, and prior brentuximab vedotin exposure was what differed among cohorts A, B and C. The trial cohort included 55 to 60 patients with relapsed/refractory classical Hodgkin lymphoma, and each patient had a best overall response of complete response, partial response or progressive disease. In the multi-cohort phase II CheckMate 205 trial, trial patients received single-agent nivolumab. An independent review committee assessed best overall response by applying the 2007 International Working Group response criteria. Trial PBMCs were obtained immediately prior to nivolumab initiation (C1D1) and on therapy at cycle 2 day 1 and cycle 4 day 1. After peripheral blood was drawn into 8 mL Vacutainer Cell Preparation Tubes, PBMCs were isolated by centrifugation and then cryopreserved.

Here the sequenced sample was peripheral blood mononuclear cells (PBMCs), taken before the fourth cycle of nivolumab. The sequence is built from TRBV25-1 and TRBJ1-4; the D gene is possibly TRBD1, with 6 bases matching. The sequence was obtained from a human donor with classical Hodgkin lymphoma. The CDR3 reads CASRQGKEKLFF. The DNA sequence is TGTGCCAGCAGACAGGGTAAAGAAAAACTGTTTTTT. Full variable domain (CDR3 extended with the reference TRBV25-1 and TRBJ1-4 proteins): EADIYQTPRYLVIGTGKKITLECSQTMGHDKMYWYQQDPGMELHLIHYSYGVNSTEKGDLSSESTVSRIRTEHFPLTLESARPSHTSQYLCASRQGKEKLFFGSGTQLSVL.